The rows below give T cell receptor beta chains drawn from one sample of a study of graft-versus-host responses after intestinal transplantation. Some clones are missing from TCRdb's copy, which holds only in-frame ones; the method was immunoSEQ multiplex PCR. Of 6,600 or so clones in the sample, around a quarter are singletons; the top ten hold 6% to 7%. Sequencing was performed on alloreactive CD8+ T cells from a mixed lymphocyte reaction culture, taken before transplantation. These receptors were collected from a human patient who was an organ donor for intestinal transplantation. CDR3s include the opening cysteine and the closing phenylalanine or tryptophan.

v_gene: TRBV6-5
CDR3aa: CASSLGTEAFF

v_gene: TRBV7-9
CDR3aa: CASSLGFTGRGMSEAFF

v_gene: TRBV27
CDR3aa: CASSLGYGSGQPQHF

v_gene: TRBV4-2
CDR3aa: CASSQLTRITGELFF

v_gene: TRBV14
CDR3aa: CASSHTIGGNAAYEQYF

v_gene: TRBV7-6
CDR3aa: CASSHYSFGVLGELETQYF

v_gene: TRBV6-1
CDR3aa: CASSIAGSYEQYF

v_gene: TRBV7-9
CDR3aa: CASSHEGLPYYEQYF

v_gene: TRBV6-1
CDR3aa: CASTRGLSTDTQYF

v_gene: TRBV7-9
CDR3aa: CASTSNTEAFF

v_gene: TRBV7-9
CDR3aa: CASSLAWSPGGETQYF

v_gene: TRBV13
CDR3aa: CASSLGLSANEQFF

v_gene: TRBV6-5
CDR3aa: CASSYSPSGRGEQFF

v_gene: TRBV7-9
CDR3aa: CASSFRTASDETQYF

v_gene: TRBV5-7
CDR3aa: CASSARDTHYEQYF

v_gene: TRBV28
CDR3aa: CASRSSSYNEQFF

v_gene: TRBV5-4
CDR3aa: CASSLLREGLSLYNEQFF

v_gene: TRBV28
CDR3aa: CASSASASGANLNNEQFF

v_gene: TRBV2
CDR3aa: CASRRQGNQPQHF

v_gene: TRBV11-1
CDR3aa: CASSLDKPLAGVTDTQYF

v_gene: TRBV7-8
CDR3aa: CASSLANYGYTF

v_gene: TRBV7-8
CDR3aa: CASSLTAPYNEQFF

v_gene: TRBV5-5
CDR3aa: CASSRNRGRDTDTQYF

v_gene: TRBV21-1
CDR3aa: CASSKGGERCGANVLTF

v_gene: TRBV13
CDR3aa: CASSVIQLRQSRANVLTF

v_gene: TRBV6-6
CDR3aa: CASSVEPRGNYGYTF

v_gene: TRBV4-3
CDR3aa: CASSQDRGGSYEQYF

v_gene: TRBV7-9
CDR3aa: CASSLDGSGQETQYF

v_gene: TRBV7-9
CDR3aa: CASSLLAGVDPFF

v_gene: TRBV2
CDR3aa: CASGTGVYYEQYF

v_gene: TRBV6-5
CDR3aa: CASGANTDTQYF

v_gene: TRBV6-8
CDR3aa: CASSYAYEQYF

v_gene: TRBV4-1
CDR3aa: CASSQVGQGLEKLFF

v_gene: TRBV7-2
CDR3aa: CASSLEGGREQYF

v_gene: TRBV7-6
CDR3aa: CASSLVKGAGKNF

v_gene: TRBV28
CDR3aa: CASNSGGGSYEQYF

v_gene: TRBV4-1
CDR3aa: CASSRAGASSTDTQYF

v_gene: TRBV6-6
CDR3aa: CASSITGATYEQYF

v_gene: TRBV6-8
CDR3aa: CASSYGGYNEQFF

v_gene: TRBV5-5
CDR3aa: CASSLWVGGRGRAEAFF

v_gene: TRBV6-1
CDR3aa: CASSGLAGEQYF

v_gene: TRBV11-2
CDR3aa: CASSLRGETEAFF

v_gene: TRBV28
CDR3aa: CASSPTGGSYNEQFF

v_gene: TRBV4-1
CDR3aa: CASSQAQPALTYEQYF

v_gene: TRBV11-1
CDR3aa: CASSLEGDRQTYEQYF

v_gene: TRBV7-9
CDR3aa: CASSLGVAAGGPNGYTF

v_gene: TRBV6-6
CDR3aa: CASGISGLAGTGELFF

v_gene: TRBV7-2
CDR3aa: CASSGRDREVYGYTF

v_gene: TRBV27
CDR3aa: CASSLGGSEQYF

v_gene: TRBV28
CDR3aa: CASTPWGGDPKNEQFF

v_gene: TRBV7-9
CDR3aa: CASSQVLRDTFTEAFF

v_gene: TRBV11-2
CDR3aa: CASSYRPLGGSPNEQFF

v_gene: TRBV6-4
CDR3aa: CASSLDPPAGPQETQYF

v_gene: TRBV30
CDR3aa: CAWRLAGGYNEQFF

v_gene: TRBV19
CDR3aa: CASSIGTSGSPYEQYF

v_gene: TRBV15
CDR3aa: CATSRDGGSPNEKLFF

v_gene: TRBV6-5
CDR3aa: CASSYGSSNEQFF

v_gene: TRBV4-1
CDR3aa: CASSQVGAGEGTDTQYF

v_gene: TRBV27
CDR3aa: CASSFKGCPYNEQFF

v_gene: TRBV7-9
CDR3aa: CASSLPGTGWDNEQFF